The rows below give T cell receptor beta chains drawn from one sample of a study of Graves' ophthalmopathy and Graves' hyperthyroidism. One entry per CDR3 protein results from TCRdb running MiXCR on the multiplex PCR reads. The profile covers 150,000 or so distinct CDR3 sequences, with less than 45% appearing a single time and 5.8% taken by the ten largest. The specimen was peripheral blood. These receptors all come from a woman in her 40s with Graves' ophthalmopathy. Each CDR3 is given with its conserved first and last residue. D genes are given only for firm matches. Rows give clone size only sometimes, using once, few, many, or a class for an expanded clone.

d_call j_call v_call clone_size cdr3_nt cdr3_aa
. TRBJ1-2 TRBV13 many TGTGCCAGCAGCTTAGGTCCTCGGGGGCCTGAGGACTATGGCTACACCTTC CASSLGPRGPEDYGYTF
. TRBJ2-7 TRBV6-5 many TGTGCCAGCAGTTACCAGGGAACGACCTACGAGCAGTACTTC CASSYQGTTYEQYF
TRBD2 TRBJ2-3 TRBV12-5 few TGTGCTAGTGGTTTGGTCCGACGGGCACTAGCGGGAGGGGGGGGCACAGATACGCAGTATTTT CASGLVRRALAGGGGTDTQYF
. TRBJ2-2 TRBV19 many TGTGCCAGTAGTATCCGCGGGGTAAACACCGGGGAGCTGTTTTTT CASSIRGVNTGELFF
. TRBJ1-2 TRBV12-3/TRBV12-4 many TGTGCCAGCAGTCTTACGCTACAGGGAGGTGGCTACACCTTC CASSLTLQGGGYTF
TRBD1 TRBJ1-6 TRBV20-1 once TGCAGTGCATCCGATGGAGGGGGCGGTTCACCCCTCCACTTT CSASDGGGGSPLHF
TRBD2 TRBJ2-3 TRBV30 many TGTGCCTGGAGTTGGACTAGCGGGAAATCAGATACGCAGTATTTT CAWSWTSGKSDTQYF
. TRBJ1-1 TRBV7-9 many TGTGCCAGCAGCCACGCCCGGGACATAAACACTGAAGCTTTCTTT CASSHARDINTEAFF
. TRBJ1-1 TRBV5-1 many TGCGCCAGCAGCTTTCGGGTTGGAAACACTGAAGCTTTCTTT CASSFRVGNTEAFF
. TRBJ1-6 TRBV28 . TGTGCCAGCAGTTCGGTTTTCCTTTCACCCCTCCACTTT CASSSVFLSPLHF
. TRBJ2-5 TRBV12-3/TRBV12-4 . TGTGCCAGCAGTTTAGGGCAGGGGGGGGTTGAGACCCAGTACTTC CASSLGQGGVETQYF
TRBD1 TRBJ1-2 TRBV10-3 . TGTGCCAGCCAGGACTCCGGGACAGGGGATGGCTACACCTTC CASQDSGTGDGYTF
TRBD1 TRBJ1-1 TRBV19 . TGTGGCGTAGGACAGGGGAACACTGAAGCTTTCTTT CGVGQGNTEAFF
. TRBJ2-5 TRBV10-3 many TGTGCCATCAGTGGCGGGATAGGGGGGGTCGAGACCCAGTACTTC CAISGGIGGVETQYF
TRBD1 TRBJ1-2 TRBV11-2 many TGTGCCAGCAGCTCTTCGGGACAGGGGGATATTTATCAAGGCTACACCTTC CASSSSGQGDIYQGYTF
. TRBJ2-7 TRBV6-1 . TGTGCCAGCACCCAAGGGGAATTAGGCGAGCAGTACTTC CASTQGELGEQYF
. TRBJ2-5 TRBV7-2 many TGTGCCAGCAGGGAGGGTCCAGGGACCCAGTACTTC CASREGPGTQYF
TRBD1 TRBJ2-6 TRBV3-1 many TGTGCCAGCAGCCTGGGACAGGGTGATAGAACCAACGTCCTGACTTTC CASSLGQGDRTNVLTF
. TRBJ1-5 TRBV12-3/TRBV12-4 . TGTGCCAGCAGTTTAGAGGCGGACAGCGAGAAGCCCCAGCATTTT CASSLEADSEKPQHF
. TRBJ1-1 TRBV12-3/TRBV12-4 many TGTGCCAGCAGTTTAGGAATTCTGAACACTGAAGCTTTCTTT CASSLGILNTEAFF
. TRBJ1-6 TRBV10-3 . TGTGCCATCAGGAGAGTGGGCACGGATAATTCACCCCTCCACTTT CAIRRVGTDNSPLHF
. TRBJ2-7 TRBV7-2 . TGTGCCAGCAGCTTCGGGCGGGTTGGAGAGGAGCAGTACTTC CASSFGRVGEEQYF
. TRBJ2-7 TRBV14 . TGTGCCAGCAGCCAAGATACAAGGGCCACCTACGAGCAGTACTTC CASSQDTRATYEQYF
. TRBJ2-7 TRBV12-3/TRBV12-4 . TGTGCCAGCAGTTTCCCGGGGGCATTGGAGCAGTACTTC CASSFPGALEQYF
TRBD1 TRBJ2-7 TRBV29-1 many TGCAGCGTGGGACAGGGAGGATACGAGCAGTACTTC CSVGQGGYEQYF
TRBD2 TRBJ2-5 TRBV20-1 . TGCAGTGCTACTCCATCACCTGCCACTAGCGCCCGATACCAAGAGACCCAGTACTTC CSATPSPATSARYQETQYF
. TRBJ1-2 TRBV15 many TGTGCCACCAGCAGAGATTGGGGGGCCTACACCTTC CATSRDWGAYTF